The clone carrying this TCR beta chain was detected ten times or more. Its antigen remains unknown. Generation of TCR cDNA used 5'RACE template switching (which added a universal primer site and UMIs). One entry per CDR3 protein results from TCRdb running MiXCR on the 5' RACE reads. The data hold approximately 180,000 distinct CDR3 sequences, with approximately 6.2% observed a single time. This specimen belongs to a study of T cells after yellow fever vaccination. Overall study findings and caveats: Though weaker, the secondary response peaked faster, on day 5 versus 15.

The sequencing here drew on CD4+ T cells sorted from PBMCs, taken on the day of the first yellow fever vaccination. The TCR sequence derives from a man aged 18 to 30 who received the YFV17D yellow fever vaccine.

This CDR3 reads CASSLLWGYEQYF. The CDR3 coding sequence is TGTGCCAGCAGTCTCTTATGGGGCTACGAGCAGTACTTC. The chain links TRBV12-3 or TRBV12-4 to TRBJ2-7; no firm D call. V lost 5 bases, J lost 3 bases, and 11 bases lay in between. The CDR3 contains 13 residues.